This entry describes one T cell receptor (beta chain). Other DNA sequences from this sample encode an identical CDR3 as well. The data belong to a study of blood T cell repertoires in COVID-19. Whole-study context: Samples came from the United States, Italy and Spain, spanning acute and convalescent COVID-19. From T cells, B-cell-depleted T cells, or PBMCs came the material, which was cDNA or gDNA.

This CDR3 has 13 residues. The V gene's germline CDR1 is ENHRY and CDR2 SYGVKD. With 4 bases removed from V and 2 bases from J, the gap between germline ends came to 8 bases. As processed by the authors: The authors estimated nucleated cell counts from reference gene primer amplification. Assay: immunoSEQ multiplex PCR; the TCRdb copy retains only in-frame clones and omits some. Clonal size and the V and J genes are those of that table, whereas D and trimming came from the DNA. The repertoire consists of under 500,000 clones, with 75% to 90% occurring once and the leading ten covering about 4.5%. Material for sequencing was peripheral blood. V is TRBV10-3 and J is TRBJ2-5, with D unresolved. The sequence derives from a woman aged 25 to 39 with acute or convalescent COVID-19. CDR3 amino acids: CAISVSVQETQYF. DNA for the CDR3: TGTGCCATCAGTGTGAGTGTTCAAGAGACCCAGTACTTC.